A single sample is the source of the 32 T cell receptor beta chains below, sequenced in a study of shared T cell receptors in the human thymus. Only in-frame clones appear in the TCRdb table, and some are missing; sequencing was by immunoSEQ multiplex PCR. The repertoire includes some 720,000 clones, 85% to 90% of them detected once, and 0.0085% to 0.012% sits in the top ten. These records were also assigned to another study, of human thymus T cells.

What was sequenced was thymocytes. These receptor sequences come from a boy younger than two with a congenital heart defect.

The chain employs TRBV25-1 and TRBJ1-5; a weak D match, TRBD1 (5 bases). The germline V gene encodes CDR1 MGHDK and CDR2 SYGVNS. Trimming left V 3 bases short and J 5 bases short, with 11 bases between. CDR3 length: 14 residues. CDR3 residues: CASSDREVDQPQHF. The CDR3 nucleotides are TGTGCCAGCAGTGACAGGGAAGTTGATCAGCCCCAGCATTTT.

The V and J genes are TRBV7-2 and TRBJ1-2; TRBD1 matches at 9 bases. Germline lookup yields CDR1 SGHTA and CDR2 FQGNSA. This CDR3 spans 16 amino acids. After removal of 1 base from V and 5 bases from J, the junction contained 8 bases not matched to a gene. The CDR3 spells CASSLGPTGTGYGYTF. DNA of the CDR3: TGTGCCAGCAGCTTAGGCCCGACCGGGACAGGGTATGGCTACACCTTC. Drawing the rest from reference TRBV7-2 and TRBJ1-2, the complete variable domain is GAGVSQSPSNKVTEKGKDVELRCDPISGHTALYWYRQSLGQGLEFLIYFQGNSAPDKSGLPSDRFSAERTGGSVSTLTIQRTQQEDSAVYLCASSLGPTGTGYGYTFGSGTRLTVV.

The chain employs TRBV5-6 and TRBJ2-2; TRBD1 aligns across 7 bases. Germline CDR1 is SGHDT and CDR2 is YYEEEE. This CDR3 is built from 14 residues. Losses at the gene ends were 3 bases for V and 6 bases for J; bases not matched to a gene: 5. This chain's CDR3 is CASSSKGQSGELFF. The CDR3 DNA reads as TGTGCCAGCAGCTCAAAGGGACAGTCCGGGGAGCTGTTTTTT.

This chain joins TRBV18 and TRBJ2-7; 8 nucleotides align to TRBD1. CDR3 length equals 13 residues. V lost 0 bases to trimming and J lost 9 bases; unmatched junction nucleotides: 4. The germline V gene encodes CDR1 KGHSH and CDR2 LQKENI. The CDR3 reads CASSPPAGGVQYF. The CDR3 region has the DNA TGTGCCAGCTCACCACCAGCAGGGGGCGTGCAGTACTTC.

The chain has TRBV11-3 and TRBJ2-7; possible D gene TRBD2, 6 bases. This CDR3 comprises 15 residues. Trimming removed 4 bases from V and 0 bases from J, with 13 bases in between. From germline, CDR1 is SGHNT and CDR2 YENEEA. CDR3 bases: TGTGCCAGCAGCTCACTAGCCTCACGCTCCTACGAGCAGTACTTC. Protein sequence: CASSSLASRSYEQYF.

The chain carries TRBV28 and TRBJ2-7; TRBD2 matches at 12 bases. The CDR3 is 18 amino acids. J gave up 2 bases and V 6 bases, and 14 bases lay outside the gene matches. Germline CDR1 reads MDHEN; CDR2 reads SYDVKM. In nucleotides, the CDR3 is TGTGCCAGCAGCGATTCCGGGACTAGCGGGCACGCTACCTACGAGCAGTACTTC. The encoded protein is CASSDSGTSGHATYEQYF.

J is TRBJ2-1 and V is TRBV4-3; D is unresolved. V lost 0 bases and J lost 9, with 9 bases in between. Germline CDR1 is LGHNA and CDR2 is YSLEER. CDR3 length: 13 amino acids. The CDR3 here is CASSQDATGEQFF. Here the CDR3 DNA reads TGCGCCAGCAGCCAAGATGCTACGGGTGAGCAGTTCTTC.

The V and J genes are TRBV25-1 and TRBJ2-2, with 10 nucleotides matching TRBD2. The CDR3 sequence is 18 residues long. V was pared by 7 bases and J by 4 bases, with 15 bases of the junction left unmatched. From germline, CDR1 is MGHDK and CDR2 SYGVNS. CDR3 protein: CASTSSGSNPRGTGELFF. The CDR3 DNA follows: TGTGCCAGCACCTCTAGCGGGAGCAATCCCCGTGGCACCGGGGAGCTGTTTTTT. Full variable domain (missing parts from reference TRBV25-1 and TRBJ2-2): EADIYQTPRYLVIGTGKKITLECSQTMGHDKMYWYQQDPGMELHLIHYSYGVNSTEKGDLSSESTVSRIRTEHFPLTLESARPSHTSQYLCASTSSGSNPRGTGELFFGEGSRLTVL.

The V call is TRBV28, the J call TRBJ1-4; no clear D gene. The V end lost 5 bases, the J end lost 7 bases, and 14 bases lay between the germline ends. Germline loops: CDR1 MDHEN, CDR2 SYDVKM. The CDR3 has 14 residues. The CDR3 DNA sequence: TGTGCCAGCAGTCACAGAGCTACAGTTGAAAAACTGTTTTTT. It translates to CASSHRATVEKLFF.

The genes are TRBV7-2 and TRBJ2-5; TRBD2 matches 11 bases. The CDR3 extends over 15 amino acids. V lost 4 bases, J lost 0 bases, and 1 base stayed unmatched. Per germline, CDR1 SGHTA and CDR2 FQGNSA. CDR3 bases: TGTGCCAGCAGCTCGGGACTAGCGGACCAAGAGACCCAGTACTTC. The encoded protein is CASSSGLADQETQYF. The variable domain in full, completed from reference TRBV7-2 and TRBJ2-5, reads GAGVSQSPSNKVTEKGKDVELRCDPISGHTALYWYRQSLGQGLEFLIYFQGNSAPDKSGLPSDRFSAERTGGSVSTLTIQRTQQEDSAVYLCASSSGLADQETQYFGPGTRLLVL.

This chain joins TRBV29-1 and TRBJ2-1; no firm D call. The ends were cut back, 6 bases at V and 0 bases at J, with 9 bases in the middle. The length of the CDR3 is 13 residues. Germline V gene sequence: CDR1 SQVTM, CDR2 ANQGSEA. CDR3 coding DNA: TGCAGCGTGTTTCCGAGCTCCTACAATGAGCAGTTCTTC. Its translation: CSVFPSSYNEQFF.

The CDR3 nucleotides are TGTGCCAGCAGTGGACAGATCAATCAGCCCCAGCATTTT. This gives the protein CASSGQINQPQHF. The chain joins TRBV2 to TRBJ1-5; a possible D gene is TRBD1 (5 bases). V shed 4 bases and J shed 3 bases, with 7 bases lying between them. CDR3 length equals 13 residues. Germline V gene lookup returns CDR1 SNHLY and CDR2 FYNNEI.

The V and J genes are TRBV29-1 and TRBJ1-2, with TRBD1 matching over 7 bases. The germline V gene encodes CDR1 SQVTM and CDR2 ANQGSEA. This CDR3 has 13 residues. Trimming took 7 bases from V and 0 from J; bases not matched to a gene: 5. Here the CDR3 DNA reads TGCAGCGCCAGGGGGGATACTAACTATGGCTACACCTTC. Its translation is CSARGDTNYGYTF. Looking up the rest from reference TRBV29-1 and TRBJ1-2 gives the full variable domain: SAVISQKPSRDICQRGTSLTIQCQVDSQVTMMFWYRQQPGQSLTLIATANQGSEATYESGFVIDKFPISRPNLTFSTLTVSNMSPEDSSIYLCSARGDTNYGYTFGSGTRLTVV.

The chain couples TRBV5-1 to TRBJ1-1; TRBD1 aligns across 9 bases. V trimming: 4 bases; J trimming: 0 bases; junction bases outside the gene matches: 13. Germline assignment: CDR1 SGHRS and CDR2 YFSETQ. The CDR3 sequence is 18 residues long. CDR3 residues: CASSPLPGQGEMNTEAFF. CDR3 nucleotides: TGCGCCAGCAGCCCACTCCCGGGACAGGGCGAAATGAACACTGAAGCTTTCTTT.

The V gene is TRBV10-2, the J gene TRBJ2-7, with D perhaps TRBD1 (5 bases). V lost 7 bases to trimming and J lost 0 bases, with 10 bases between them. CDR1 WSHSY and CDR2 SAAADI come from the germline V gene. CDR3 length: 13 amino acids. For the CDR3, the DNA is TGCGCCAGCACAGACAGTCTCTCCTACGAGCAGTACTTC. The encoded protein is CASTDSLSYEQYF.

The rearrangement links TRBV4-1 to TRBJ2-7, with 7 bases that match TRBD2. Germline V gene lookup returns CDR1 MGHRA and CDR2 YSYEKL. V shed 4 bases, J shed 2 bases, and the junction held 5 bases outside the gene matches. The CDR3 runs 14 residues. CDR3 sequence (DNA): TGCGCCAGCAGCCCACCGGGACTACCCTACGAGCAGTACTTC. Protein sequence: CASSPPGLPYEQYF.

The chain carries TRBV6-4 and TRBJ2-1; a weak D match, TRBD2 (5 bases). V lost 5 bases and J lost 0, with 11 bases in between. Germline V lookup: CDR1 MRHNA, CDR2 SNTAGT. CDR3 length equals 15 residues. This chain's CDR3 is CASSLRAASYNEQFF. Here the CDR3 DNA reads TGTGCCAGCAGTCTGAGGGCGGCCTCCTACAATGAGCAGTTCTTC.

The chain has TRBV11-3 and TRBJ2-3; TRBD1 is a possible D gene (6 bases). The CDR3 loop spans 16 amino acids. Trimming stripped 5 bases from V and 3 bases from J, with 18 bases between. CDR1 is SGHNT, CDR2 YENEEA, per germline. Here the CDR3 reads CASSPWGLRGTDTQYF. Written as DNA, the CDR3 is TGTGCCAGCAGCCCATGGGGGCTAAGGGGTACAGATACGCAGTATTTT.

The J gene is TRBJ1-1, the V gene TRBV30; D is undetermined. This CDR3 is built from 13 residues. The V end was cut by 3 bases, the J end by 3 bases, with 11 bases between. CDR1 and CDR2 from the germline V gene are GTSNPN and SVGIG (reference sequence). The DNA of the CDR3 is TGTGCCTGGAGAATGGGAGACCACACTGAAGCTTTCTTT. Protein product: CAWRMGDHTEAFF.

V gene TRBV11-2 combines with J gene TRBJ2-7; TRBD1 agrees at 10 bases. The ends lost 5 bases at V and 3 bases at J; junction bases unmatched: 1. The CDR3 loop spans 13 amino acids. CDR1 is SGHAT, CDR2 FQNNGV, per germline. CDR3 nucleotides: TGTGCCAGCAGCCGGACAGGGGGCTACGAGCAGTACTTC. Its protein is CASSRTGGYEQYF.

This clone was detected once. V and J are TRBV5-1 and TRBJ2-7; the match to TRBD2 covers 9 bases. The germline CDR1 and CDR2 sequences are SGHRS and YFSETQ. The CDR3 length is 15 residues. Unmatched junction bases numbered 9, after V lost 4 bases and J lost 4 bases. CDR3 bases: TGCGCCAGCAGCGAGCAGCGGGAGGACTTTTACGAGCAGTACTTC. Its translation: CASSEQREDFYEQYF. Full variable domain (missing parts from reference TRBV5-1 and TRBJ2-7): KAGVTQTPRYLIKTRGQQVTLSCSPISGHRSVSWYQQTPGQGLQFLFEYFSETQRNKGNFPGRFSGRQFSNSRSEMNVSTLELGDSALYLCASSEQREDFYEQYFGPGTRLTVT.

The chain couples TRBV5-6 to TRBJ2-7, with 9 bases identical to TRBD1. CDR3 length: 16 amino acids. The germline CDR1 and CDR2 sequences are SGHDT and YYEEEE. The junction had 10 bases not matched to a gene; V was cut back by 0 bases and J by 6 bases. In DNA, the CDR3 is TGTGCCAGCAGCTTGGGGCGGGGGACAGGGATCTGCGAGCAGTACTTC. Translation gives CASSLGRGTGICEQYF.

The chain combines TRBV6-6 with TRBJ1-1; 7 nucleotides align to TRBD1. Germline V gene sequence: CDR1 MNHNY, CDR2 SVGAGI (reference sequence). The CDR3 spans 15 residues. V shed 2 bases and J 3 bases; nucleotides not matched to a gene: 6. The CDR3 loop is CASSYPGQSYTEAFF. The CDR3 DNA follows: TGTGCCAGCAGTTACCCGGGACAGTCATACACTGAAGCTTTCTTT.

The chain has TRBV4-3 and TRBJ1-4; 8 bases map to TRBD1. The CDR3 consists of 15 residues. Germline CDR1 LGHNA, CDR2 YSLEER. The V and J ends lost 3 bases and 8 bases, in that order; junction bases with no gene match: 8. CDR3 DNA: TGCGCCAGCAGCCAGGAAGGACAGGGAATCGAAAAACTGTTTTTT. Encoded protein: CASSQEGQGIEKLFF.

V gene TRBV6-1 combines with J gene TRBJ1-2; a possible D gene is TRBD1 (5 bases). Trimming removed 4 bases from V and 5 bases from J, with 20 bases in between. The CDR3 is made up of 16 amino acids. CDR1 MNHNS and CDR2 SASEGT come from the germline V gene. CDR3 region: CASSASWEGPGYGYTF. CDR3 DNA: TGTGCCAGCAGTGCTTCCTGGGAGGGGCCAGGTTATGGCTACACCTTC.

The CDR3 protein is CASSYSRGQASYEQYF. CDR3 coding DNA: TGTGCCAGCAGTTACTCTCGGGGACAGGCATCCTACGAGCAGTACTTC. The rearrangement joins TRBV6-5 to TRBJ2-7, with 8 positions matching TRBD1. The germline gives CDR1 MNHEY, CDR2 SVGAGI. V lost 0 bases to trimming and J lost 1 base; unmatched junction nucleotides: 5. The CDR3 consists of 16 residues.

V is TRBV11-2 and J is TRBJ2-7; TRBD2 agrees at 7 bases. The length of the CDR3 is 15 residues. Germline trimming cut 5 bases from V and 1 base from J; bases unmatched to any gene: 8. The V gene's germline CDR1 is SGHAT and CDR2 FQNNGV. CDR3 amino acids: CASSPQREGSYEQYF. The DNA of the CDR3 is TGTGCCAGCAGCCCTCAGCGGGAAGGTTCCTACGAGCAGTACTTC. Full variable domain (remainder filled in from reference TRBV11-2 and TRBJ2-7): EAGVAQSPRYKIIEKRQSVAFWCNPISGHATLYWYQQILGQGPKLLIQFQNNGVVDDSQLPKDRFSAERLKGVDSTLKIQPAKLEDSAVYLCASSPQREGSYEQYFGPGTRLTVT.

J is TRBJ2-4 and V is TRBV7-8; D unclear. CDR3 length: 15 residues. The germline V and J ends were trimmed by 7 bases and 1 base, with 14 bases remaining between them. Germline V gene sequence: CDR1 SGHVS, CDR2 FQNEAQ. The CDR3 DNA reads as TGTGCCAGCACCACCCTCCGCAGGGCCAAAAACATTCAGTACTTC. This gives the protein CASTTLRRAKNIQYF. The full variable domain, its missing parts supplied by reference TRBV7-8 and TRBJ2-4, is GAGVSQSPRYKVAKRGQDVALRCDPISGHVSLFWYQQALGQGPEFLTYFQNEAQLDKSGLPSDRFFAERPEGSVSTLKIQRTQQEDSAVYLCASTTLRRAKNIQYFGAGTRLSVL.

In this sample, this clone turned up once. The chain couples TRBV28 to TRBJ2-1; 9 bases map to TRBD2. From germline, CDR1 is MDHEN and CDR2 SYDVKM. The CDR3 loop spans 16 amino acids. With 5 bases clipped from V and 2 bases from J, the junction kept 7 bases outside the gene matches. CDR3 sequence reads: CASSALAGMAYNEQFF. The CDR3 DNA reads TGTGCCAGCAGTGCGCTAGCGGGAATGGCCTACAATGAGCAGTTCTTC.

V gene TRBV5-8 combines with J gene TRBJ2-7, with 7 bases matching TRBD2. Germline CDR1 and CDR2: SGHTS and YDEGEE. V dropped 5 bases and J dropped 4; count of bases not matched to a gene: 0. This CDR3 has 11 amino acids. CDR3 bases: TGTGCCAGCAGGGGGGGGTACGAGCAGTACTTC. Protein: CASRGGYEQYF. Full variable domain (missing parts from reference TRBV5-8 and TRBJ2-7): EAGVTQSPTHLIKTRGQQATLRCSPISGHTSVYWYQQALGLGLQFLLWYDEGEERNRGNFPPRFSGRQFPNYSSELNVNALELEDSALYLCASRGGYEQYFGPGTRLTVT.

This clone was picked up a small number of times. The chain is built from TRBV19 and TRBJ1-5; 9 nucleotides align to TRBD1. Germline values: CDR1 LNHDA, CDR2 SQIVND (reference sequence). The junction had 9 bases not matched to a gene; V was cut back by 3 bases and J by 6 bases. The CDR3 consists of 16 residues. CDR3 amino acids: CASSIPDRGVGQPQHF. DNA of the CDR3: TGTGCCAGTAGTATTCCGGACAGGGGAGTCGGTCAGCCCCAGCATTTT.

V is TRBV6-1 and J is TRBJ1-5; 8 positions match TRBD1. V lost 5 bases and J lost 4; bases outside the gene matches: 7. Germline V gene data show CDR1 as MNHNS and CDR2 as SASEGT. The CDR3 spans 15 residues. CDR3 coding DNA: TGTGCCAGCAGTTCGACAGGGGACTTTAATCAGCCCCAGCATTTT. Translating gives CASSSTGDFNQPQHF.